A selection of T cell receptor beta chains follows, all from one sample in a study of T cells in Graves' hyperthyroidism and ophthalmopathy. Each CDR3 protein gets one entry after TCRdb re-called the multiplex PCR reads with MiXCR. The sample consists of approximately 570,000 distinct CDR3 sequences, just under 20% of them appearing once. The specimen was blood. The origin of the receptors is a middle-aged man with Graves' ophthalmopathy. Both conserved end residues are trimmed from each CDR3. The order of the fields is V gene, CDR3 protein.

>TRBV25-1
ASRGSGGGGGYEQY
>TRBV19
ASSLSITYEQY
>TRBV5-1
ASEEGDVTYNEQF
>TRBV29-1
SAEGGDLLAKNIQY
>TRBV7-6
ASSLFSGVESNQPQH
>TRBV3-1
ASSQVFGGLTEKLF
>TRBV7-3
ASSLDFGSYNEQF
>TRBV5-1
ASKGVTEAF
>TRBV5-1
ASSLGQVNSEAF
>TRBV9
ASSVSGQETQY
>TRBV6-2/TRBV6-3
ASSYPERDPGNQPQH
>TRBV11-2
ASSLERLAGGPFYNEQF
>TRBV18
ASSPRRLNTGELF
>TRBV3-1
ASSQAPSGGHYGYT
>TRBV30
AWRRTVSGNTIY
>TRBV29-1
SADGGQVKNEQF
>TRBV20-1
SLSPNSYEQY
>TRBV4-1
ASSQKSALIAAEQF
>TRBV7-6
ASSDGSWTGQGEQF
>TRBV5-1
ASSLGQGATGELF
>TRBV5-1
ASSLEAGNGQPQH
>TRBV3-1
ASSRLQGLEQY
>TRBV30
ACQSAGWRNTIY
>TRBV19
ASSYPSGDTQY
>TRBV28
ASSLGERY
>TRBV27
ASSLGRGGSPLH
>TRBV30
AWKIGPVYNEQF
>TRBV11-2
ASSRDSNTGELF
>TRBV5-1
ASSGSGGETQY
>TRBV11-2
ASSPTSGRAKNIQY
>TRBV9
ASSANLETQY
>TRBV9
ASSVAPRGEQY
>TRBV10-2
ASTPGSYEQY
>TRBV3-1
ASSQGTGPTYNEQF
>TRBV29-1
SVGKSRGFDEQF
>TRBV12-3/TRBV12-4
ASSFGGGVAGELF
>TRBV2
ASSEPGTRRTGELF
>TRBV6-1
ASTQGLNTGELF
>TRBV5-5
ASSLTVYNSPLH
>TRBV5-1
ASGLVQFNTEAF
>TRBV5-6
ASSSGMGLTPLH
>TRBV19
ASSSPGRREPLH
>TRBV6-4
ASSDSDTGELF
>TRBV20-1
SATGQGSGNTIY
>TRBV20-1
SARAGHSTDTQY
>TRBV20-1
SAGGRASGRSSEQF
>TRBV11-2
ASSLSGFYEQY
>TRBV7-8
ASSLAGRGRDDGYT
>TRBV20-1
SAPTRRGNIQY
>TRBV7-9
ASSLPKGGATNEKLF
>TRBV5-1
ASSPRATDEQF
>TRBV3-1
ASSPTSGQGNEKLF
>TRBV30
AWSPRRGEGTEAF
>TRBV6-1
ASSESGLLRYGYT
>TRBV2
ASSTPWAATTNEKLF
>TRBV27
ASSPSVAGTDTQY
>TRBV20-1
SALGTGTLMGQF